This TCR beta chain was recovered during a study of T cells after posttransplantation cyclophosphamide. Study observations and caveats: Skin or GI-infiltrating T cells shared few TRB sequences with blood. Later post-transplant blood repertoires were often dominated by donor CD8+ memory clones. After PTCy, TRB diversity resembled that of CNI/methotrexate controls.

Method: immunoSEQ multiplex PCR; TCRdb's copy keeps in-frame clones and lacks some. The sample includes 9,500 to 15,000 clones, roughly 2% seen only once; the top ten take less than 20%. A remark on this clone: Its antigen is still unknown.

A marrow graft followed busulfan-fludarabine conditioning, with cyclophosphamide on days +3 and +4. This CDR3 region has 16 residues. V shed 1 base, J shed 7 bases, and the junction held 10 bases outside the gene matches. Germline assignment: CDR1 SGHVS and CDR2 FQNEAQ. Sequencing used PBMCs, obtained after allogeneic stem cell transplant with posttransplant cyclophosphamide. The sequence derives from a male patient between 25 and 40 years old who received an allogeneic stem cell transplant from a related donor, was CMV-positive, and had no GVHD. The graft donor may be the source of some T cells. V and J are TRBV7-8 and TRBJ1-2, with 9 bases that match TRBD1. The CDR3 DNA sequence: TGTGCCAGCAGCTTAGTTCATAGGGGACAGGGAATTGGCTACACCTTC. Translation gives CASSLVHRGQGIGYTF.